The 3 T cell receptor beta chains listed next were all sequenced from one sample in a study of T cells in narcolepsy. Profiled with immunoSEQ multiplex PCR; TCRdb holds only in-frame clones, not every one. The sample lists tens of thousands of clones, 80% occurring once. Sequencing used memory (CD45RA-) CD4+ T cells from blood. All receptors derive from a human donor in good health.

The sample holds a few counts of this clone. The genes are TRBV11-2 and TRBJ2-7, with unresolved D. The V gene lost 4 bases and the J gene lost 4 bases, with 14 bases spanning the gap. Per germline, CDR1 SGHAT and CDR2 FQNNGV. This CDR3 comprises 14 residues. CDR3 in DNA: TGTGCCAGCAGCTCGACCCGAGTTTGGTACGAGCAGTACTTC. Translated, it gives CASSSTRVWYEQYF.

The CDR3 reads CATGGAVYNEQFF. In nucleotides, the CDR3 is TGTGCCACGGGGGGGGCCGTTTACAATGAGCAGTTCTTC. The chain uses TRBV25-1 and TRBJ2-1; 8 nucleotides line up with TRBD2. This CDR3 is 13 amino acids long. V was pared by 10 bases and J by 4 bases, with 6 bases of the junction left unmatched. In germline, CDR1 is MGHDK, CDR2 SYGVNS.

The chain links TRBV2 to TRBJ1-5; 7 positions match TRBD1. Germline lookup yields CDR1 SNHLY and CDR2 FYNNEI. V shed 4 bases, J shed 4 bases, and the junction held 4 bases outside the gene matches. The CDR3 contains 14 residues. CDR3 residues: CASSGQGGNQPQHF. The CDR3 DNA sequence: TGTGCCAGCAGTGGCCAGGGGGGAAATCAGCCCCAGCATTTT.